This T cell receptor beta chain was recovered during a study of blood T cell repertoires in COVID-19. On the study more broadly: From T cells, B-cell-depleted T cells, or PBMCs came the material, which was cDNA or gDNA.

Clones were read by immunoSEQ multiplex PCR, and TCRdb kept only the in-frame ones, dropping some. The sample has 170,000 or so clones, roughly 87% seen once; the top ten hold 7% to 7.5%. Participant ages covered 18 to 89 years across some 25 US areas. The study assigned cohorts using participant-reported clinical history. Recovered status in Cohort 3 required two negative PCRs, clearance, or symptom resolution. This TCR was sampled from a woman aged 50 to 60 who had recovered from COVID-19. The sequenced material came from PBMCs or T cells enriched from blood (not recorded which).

The CDR3 loop is CASSEEQGINSPLHF. For the CDR3, the DNA is TGTGCCAGCAGTGAAGAGCAGGGGATAAATTCACCCCTCCACTTT. J is TRBJ1-6 and V is TRBV2; TRBD1 might be the D (6 bases). Germline assignment: CDR1 SNHLY and CDR2 FYNNEI. The CDR3 loop spans 15 amino acids. Trimming left V 1 base short and J 7 bases short, with 11 bases between.